These T cell receptor beta chains were read from a single sample in a study of tumor and adjacent non-tumor tissue in lung cancer. One entry per CDR3 protein results from TCRdb running MiXCR on the multiplex PCR reads. The sample has fewer than 150,000 distinct CDR3 sequences, 60% to 70% seen once. Material: lung tumor tissue. The receptors shown here come from a man aged 60-69 years with small cell lung cancer. Both conserved end residues are trimmed from each CDR3. The order of the fields is V gene, CDR3 length, CDR3 protein.

TRBV7-9,10,ASSWENYGYT
TRBV2,13,ASSPGQTSNRPQH
TRBV6-1,17,ASSDVPGQVSSGANVLT
TRBV19,9,ASSISSPLH
TRBV11-2,12,ASSLAGEKNTKY
TRBV20-1,12,SAGALETNYGYT
TRBV11-1,13,ASSLFRDRNTEAF
TRBV20-1,13,SALHLFTGSNEQF
TRBV6-5,12,ASSSHGTQETQY
TRBV6-1,10,ASTGTGYGYT
TRBV4-1,13,ASSHGTSGSYEQY
TRBV10-2,13,ASSESRYPGTDAF
TRBV5-5,12,ASSSGQLQEVQY
TRBV6-1,13,ASSGTGEVVIEAF
TRBV28,10,ASSSPRASAF
TRBV28,15,ASSFWSGMGGKETQY
TRBV5-6,14,ASSFRTGVATDTQY
TRBV20-1,6,SAGEQF
TRBV14,11,ASSQGGGYGYT
TRBV4-2,14,ASSQEGQTGGEKPF
TRBV11-3,12,ASSLILLDTEAF
TRBV14,12,ASSHAGGGNEQF
TRBV20-1,12,SARPDSAGCEQF
TRBV5-1,13,ASSLTETNTGELF
TRBV11-2,12,ARSLTRGFETQY
TRBV6-1,10,ASSGTSSEQY
TRBV29-1,14,SVAVNSGRVVETQY
TRBV28,13,ARSSRGAGANVLT
TRBV6-6,15,ASCSLYLAGDTYEQY
TRBV28,14,ASSGYGTSSHNEQF
TRBV4-1,16,ASSPLAGGFTNTDTQY
TRBV11-1,15,VSSLLAGMLGANVLT
TRBV5-4,12,ASSGAGGDNEQF
TRBV29-1,11,SLYTGSTGELF
TRBV11-2,13,ASSRGLAGDNVQF
TRBV20-1,17,SARDRVVLAGGLPDMQY
TRBV6-5,10,ASGTVPYEQY
TRBV6-5,14,ASSYVRGAGTNVLT
TRBV5-6,12,ASSLRAYQETQY
TRBV28,9,ASNRWTETF
TRBV5-1,16,ASNLGTRLAGYQETQY
TRBV7-8,12,ASCWDRGLYGYT
TRBV6-6,12,ASTFVWMNTEAF
TRBV11-2,11,ASSSAIADTQY
TRBV12-3/TRBV12-4,10,ASSLGIGELF
TRBV29-1,11,SVRGRSNTEAF